The entry that follows covers one TCR beta chain sequence. Its cognate antigen is unknown. Described treatment: some 20 received Ad26.COV2.S at low or high dose, single or two shots; a few received placebo; per-sample allocation not given. Samples analyzed were those drawn on day 63 after the first vaccine or placebo injection. Germline CDR1 KGHSH, CDR2 LQKENI. The V gene lost 2 bases and the J gene lost 6 bases, with 8 bases spanning the gap. CDR3 length: 13 amino acids. Assay: immunoSEQ multiplex PCR; the TCRdb copy retains only in-frame clones and omits some. The profile shows about 460,000 clones, about 88% of them singletons. These data are taken from a study of Ad26.COV2.S vaccination and SARS-CoV-2 variants. Overall study: Trial arm assignment for the donor was COV1001 Ad26.COV2.S. Dosing was one shot or two shots 56 days apart. Findings of the study overall: Once vaccination had occurred, spike-specific CD8+ and CD4+ T cell responses reportedly showed substantial breadth. For non-spike TCRs, breadth in vaccine recipients resembled that in placebo recipients.

Sequences were derived from peripheral blood, sampled in a trial of Ad26.COV2.S vaccine versus placebo. This TCR derives from a person between 18 and 65 years old who received the Ad26.COV2.S COVID-19 vaccine or a placebo. The gene calls are TRBV18 and TRBJ1-5; D unclear. This CDR3 is CASSPGRVQPQHF. The CDR3 DNA reads TGTGCCAGCTCACCAGGACGGGTTCAGCCCCAGCATTTT.